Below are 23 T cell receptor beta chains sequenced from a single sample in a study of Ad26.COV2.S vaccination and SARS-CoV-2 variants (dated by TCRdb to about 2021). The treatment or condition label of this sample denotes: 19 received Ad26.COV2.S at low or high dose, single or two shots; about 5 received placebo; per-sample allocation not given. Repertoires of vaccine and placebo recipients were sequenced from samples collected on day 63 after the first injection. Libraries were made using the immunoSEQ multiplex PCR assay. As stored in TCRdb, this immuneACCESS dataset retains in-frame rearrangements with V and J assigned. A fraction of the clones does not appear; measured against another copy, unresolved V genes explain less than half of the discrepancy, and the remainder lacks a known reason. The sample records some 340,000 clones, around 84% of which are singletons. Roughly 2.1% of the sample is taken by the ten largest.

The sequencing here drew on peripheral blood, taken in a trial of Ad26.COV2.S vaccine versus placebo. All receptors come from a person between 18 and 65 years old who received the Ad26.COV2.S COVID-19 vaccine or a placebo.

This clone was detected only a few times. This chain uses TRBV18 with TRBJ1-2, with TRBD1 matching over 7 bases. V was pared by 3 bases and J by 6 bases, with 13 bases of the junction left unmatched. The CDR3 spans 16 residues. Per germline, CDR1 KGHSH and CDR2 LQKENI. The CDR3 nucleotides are TGTGCCAGCTCACCGTCATCAGGGGGGATATATGATGGCTACACCTTC. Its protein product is CASSPSSGGIYDGYTF.

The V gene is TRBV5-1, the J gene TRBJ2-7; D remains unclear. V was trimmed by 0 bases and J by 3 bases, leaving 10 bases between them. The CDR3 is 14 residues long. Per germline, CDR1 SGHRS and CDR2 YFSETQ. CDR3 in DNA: TGCGCCAGCAGCTTGGTCTCGAACCGCTACGAGCAGTACTTC. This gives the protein CASSLVSNRYEQYF. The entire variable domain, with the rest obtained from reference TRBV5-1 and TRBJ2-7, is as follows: KAGVTQTPRYLIKTRGQQVTLSCSPISGHRSVSWYQQTPGQGLQFLFEYFSETQRNKGNFPGRFSGRQFSNSRSEMNVSTLELGDSALYLCASSLVSNRYEQYFGPGTRLTVT.

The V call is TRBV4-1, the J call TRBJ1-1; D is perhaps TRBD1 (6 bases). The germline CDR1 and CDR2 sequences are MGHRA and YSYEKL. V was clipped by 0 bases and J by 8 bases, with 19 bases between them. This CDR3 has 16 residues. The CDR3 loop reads CASSQDRSRGAREAFF. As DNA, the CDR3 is TGCGCCAGCAGCCAAGATAGGTCTAGGGGGGCGAGAGAAGCTTTCTTT.

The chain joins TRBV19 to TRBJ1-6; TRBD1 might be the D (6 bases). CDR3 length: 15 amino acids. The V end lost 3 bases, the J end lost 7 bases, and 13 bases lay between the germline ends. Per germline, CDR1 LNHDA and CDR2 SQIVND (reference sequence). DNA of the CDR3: TGTGCCAGTAGTATGGAGGGGGTGCGGAATTCACCCCTCCACTTT. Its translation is CASSMEGVRNSPLHF.

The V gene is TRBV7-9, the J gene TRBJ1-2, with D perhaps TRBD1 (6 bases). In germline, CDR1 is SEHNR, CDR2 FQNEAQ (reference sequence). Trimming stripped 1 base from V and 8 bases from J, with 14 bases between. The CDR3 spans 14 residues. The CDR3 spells CASSLDQGQLGYTF. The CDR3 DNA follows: TGTGCCAGCAGCTTAGACCAGGGGCAACTCGGCTACACCTTC.

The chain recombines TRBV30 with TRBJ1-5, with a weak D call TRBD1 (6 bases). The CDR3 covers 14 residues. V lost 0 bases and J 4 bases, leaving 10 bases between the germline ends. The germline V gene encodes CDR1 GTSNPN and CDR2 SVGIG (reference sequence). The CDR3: CAWSVGQLNQPQHF. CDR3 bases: TGTGCCTGGAGTGTAGGACAGCTTAATCAGCCCCAGCATTTT.

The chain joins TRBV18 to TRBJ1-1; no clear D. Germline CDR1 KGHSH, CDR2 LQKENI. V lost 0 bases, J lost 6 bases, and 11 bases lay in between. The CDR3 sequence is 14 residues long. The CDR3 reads CASSPPSVMPEAFF. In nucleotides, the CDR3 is TGTGCCAGCTCACCACCCTCAGTCATGCCTGAAGCTTTCTTT.

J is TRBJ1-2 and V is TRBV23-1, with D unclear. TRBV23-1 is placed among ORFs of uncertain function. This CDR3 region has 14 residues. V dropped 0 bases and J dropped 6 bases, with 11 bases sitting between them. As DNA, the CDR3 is TGCGCCAGCAGTCAATCGGTGAGGGCGGATGGCTACACCTTC. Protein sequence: CASSQSVRADGYTF.

DNA of the CDR3: TGTGCCACCAGTGATGGGGGACAGACCATCAAAGAGACCCAGTACTTC. Translating it yields CATSDGGQTIKETQYF. V usage is TRBV24-1 and J usage is TRBJ2-5, with 7 bases fitting TRBD1. This CDR3 contains 16 residues. Trimming cost V 3 bases and J 3 bases; bases outside gene matches: 9. The germline gives CDR1 KGHDR, CDR2 SFDVKD.

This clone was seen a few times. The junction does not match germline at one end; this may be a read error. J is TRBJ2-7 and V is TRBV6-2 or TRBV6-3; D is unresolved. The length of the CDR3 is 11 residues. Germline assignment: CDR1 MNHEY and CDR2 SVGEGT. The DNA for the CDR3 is TGTGCCAGCAGTTACTCCAACGAGCAGTACTTC. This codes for CASSYSNEQYF.

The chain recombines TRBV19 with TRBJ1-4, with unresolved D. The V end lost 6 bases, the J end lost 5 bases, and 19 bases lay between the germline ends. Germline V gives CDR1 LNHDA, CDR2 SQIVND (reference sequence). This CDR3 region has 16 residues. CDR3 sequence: CASRPLGLAENEKLFF. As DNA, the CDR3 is TGTGCCAGTAGGCCGTTGGGGTTGGCGGAAAATGAAAAACTGTTTTTT.

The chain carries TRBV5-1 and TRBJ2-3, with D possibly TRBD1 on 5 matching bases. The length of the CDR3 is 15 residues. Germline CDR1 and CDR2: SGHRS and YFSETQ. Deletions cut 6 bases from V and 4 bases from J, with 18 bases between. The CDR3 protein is CASTPRAHTADTQYF. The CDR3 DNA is TGCGCCAGCACTCCCAGGGCCCATACGGCAGATACGCAGTATTTT.

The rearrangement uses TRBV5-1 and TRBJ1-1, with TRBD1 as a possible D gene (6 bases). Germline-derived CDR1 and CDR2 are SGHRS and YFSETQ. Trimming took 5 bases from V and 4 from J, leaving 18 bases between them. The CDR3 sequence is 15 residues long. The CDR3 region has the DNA TGCGCCAGCAGGGTACAGGGCGGAGGGCGCACTGAAGCTTTCTTT. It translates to CASRVQGGGRTEAFF.

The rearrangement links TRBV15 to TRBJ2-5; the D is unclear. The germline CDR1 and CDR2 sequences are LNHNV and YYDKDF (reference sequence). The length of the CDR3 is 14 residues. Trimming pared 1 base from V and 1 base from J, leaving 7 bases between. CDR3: CATSRGNPQETQYF. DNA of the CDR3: TGTGCCACCAGCAGAGGGAACCCCCAAGAGACCCAGTACTTC.

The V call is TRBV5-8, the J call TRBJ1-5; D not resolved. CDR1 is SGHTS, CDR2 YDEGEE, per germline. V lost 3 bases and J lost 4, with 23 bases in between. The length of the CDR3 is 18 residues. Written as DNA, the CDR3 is TGTGCCAGCAGCTCTGGAGGATTGTCGGGGAAATCAAATCAGCCCCAGCATTTT. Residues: CASSSGGLSGKSNQPQHF.

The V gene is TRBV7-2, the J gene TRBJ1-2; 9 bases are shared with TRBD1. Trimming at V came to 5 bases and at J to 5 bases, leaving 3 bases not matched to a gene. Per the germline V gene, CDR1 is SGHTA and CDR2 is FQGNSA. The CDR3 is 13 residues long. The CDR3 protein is CASSRDRVYGYTF. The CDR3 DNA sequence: TGTGCCAGCAGCAGGGACAGGGTATATGGCTACACCTTC.

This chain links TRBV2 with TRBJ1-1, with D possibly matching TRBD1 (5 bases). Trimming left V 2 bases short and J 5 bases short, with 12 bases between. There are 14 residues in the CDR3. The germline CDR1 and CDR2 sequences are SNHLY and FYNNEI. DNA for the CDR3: TGTGCCAGCAGTGAAAGAAGGGGAAGTACTGAAGCTTTCTTT. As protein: CASSERRGSTEAFF.

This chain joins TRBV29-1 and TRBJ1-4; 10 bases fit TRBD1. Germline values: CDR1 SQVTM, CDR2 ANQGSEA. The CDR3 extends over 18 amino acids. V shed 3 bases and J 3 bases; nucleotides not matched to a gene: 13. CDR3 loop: CSVDLLRGQGVANEKLFF. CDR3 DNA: TGCAGCGTTGACTTACTAAGAGGACAGGGGGTAGCTAATGAAAAACTGTTTTTT.

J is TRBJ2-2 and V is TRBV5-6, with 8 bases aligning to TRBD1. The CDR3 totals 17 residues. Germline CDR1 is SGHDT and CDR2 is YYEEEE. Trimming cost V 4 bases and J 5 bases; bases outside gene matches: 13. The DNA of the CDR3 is TGTGCCAGCAGCCCCCGGCCTCCCAGGGGGCGGACCGGGGAGCTGTTTTTT. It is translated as CASSPRPPRGRTGELFF. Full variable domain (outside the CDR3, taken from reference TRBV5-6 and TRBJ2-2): DAGVTQSPTHLIKTRGQQVTLRCSPKSGHDTVSWYQQALGQGPQFIFQYYEEEERQRGNFPDRFSGHQFPNYSSELNVNALLLGDSALYLCASSPRPPRGRTGELFFGEGSRLTVL.

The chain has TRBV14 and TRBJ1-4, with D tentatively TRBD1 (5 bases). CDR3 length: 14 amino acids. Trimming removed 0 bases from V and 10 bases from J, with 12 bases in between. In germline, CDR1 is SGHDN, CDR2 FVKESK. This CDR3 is CASSQDGRGGKLFF. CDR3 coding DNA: TGTGCCAGCAGCCAAGATGGTCGGGGGGGAAAACTGTTTTTT.

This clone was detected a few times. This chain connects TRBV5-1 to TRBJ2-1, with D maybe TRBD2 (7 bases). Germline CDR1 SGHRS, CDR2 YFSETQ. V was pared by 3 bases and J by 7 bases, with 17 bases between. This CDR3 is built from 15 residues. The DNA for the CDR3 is TGCGCCAGCAGCTCCGACGGGGGGCTCGCAAATGAGCAGTTCTTC. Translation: CASSSDGGLANEQFF. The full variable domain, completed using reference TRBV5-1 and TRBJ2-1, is KAGVTQTPRYLIKTRGQQVTLSCSPISGHRSVSWYQQTPGQGLQFLFEYFSETQRNKGNFPGRFSGRQFSNSRSEMNVSTLELGDSALYLCASSSDGGLANEQFFGPGTRLTVL.

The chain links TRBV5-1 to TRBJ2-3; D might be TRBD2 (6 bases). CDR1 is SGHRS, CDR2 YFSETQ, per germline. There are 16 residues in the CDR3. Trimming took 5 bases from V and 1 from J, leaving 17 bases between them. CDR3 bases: TGCGCCAGCAGGGGCGGGGTAGCGCCGGGCACAGATACGCAGTATTTT. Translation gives CASRGGVAPGTDTQYF.

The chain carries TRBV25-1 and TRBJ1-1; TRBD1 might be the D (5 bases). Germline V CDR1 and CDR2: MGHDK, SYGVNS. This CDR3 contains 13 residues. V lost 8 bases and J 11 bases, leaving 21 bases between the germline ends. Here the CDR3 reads CASGRGGMGQAFF. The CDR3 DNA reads TGTGCCAGCGGGAGGGGAGGGATGGGGCAGGCTTTCTTT.